The 23 T cell receptor beta chains listed next were all sequenced from one sample in a study of Ad26.COV2.S vaccination and SARS-CoV-2 variants. Here immunoSEQ multiplex PCR was the method, and the copy in TCRdb shows in-frame clones only, minus some. The repertoire holds about 180,000 clones, with about 83% as singletons. The sequencing used peripheral blood, collected after recovery from COVID-19. The receptors here all came from a human donor who had recovered from COVID-19.

This clone was detected a few times. The chain recombines TRBV19 with TRBJ1-1, with D possibly being TRBD1 (6 bases). The V end was cut by 2 bases, the J end by 3 bases, with 10 bases between. This CDR3 spans 14 amino acids. Germline V lookup: CDR1 LNHDA, CDR2 SQIVND (reference sequence). CDR3 in amino acids: CASSIWGRDTEAFF. CDR3 DNA sequence: TGTGCCAGTAGTATATGGGGGCGGGACACTGAAGCTTTCTTT. The complete variable domain, with remaining parts taken from reference TRBV19 and TRBJ1-1, reads DGGITQSPKYLFRKEGQNVTLSCEQNLNHDAMYWYRQDPGQGLRLIYYSQIVNDFQKGDIAEGYSVSREKKESFPLTVTSAQKNPTAFYLCASSIWGRDTEAFFGQGTRLTVV.

The rearrangement joins TRBV4-1 to TRBJ1-4, with D perhaps TRBD1 (5 bases). CDR1 is MGHRA, CDR2 YSYEKL, per germline. Deletions cut 4 bases from V and 3 bases from J, with 15 bases between. The CDR3 contains 16 residues. The CDR3 sequence: CASSPQGFIPNEKLFF. The CDR3 nucleotides read TGCGCCAGCAGCCCCCAGGGTTTTATCCCTAATGAAAAACTGTTTTTT.

The rearrangement links TRBV30 to TRBJ2-5; D ambiguous. The germline V gene has CDR1 GTSNPN and CDR2 SVGIG (reference sequence). With 5 bases removed from V and 5 bases from J, the gap between germline ends came to 12 bases. The CDR3 consists of 12 residues. The CDR3 DNA is TGTGCCTGGTCCCGGGCGGAGGAGACCCAGTACTTC. The encoded protein is CAWSRAEETQYF.

This rearrangement joins TRBV20-1 to TRBJ1-1; D perhaps matches TRBD1 (5 bases). From germline, CDR1 is DFQATT and CDR2 SNEGSKA (reference sequence). This CDR3 contains 11 residues. Between the trimmed V and J ends, which lost 6 bases and 3 bases, there was a span of 8 bases. For the CDR3, the DNA is TGCAGTGCCCAAGGGGACACTGAAGCTTTCTTT. Translating gives CSAQGDTEAFF.

DNA of the CDR3: TGTGCCAGCAGTCGGGACAGGGGGCGCGGGTGGCTGTTTTTT. Protein sequence: CASSRDRGRGWLFF. The J gene is TRBJ1-4, the V gene TRBV6-5; 12 bases are shared with TRBD1. Trimming removed 5 bases from V and 14 bases from J; junction bases left unmatched: 9. This CDR3 contains 14 residues. Germline V gives CDR1 MNHEY, CDR2 SVGAGI.

In its sample, this clone was seen once. This chain links TRBV4-1 with TRBJ1-1; D not certain. V lost 2 bases and J 0 bases, leaving 7 bases between the germline ends. Looked up from germline, CDR1 is MGHRA and CDR2 is YSYEKL. CDR3 length equals 14 residues. CDR3 residues: CASSQSILNTEAFF. CDR3 DNA: TGCGCCAGCAGCCAAAGTATCCTGAACACTGAAGCTTTCTTT.

As for this clone: Relative to the germline gene, one junction end is altered; a read error may explain this. The chain is built from TRBV3-1 (or the pseudogene TRBV3-2) and TRBJ2-2; 9 bases match TRBD2. CDR1 is LGHDT and CDR2 is YNNKEL in the germline V gene (reference sequence). This CDR3 has 17 residues. CDR3 in amino acids: CASSQDTSGRNSGELFF. The CDR3 DNA reads TGTGCCAGCAGCCAAGACACGAGCGGGAGGAACTCCGGGGAGCTGTTTTTT.

By share, this clone ranks as medium-sized (0.01 to 0.1%). The chain uses TRBV6-4 and TRBJ2-2, with a tentative D call TRBD1 (5 bases). CDR1 MRHNA and CDR2 SNTAGT come from the germline V gene. Trimming took off 2 bases at V and 12 bases at J, with 13 bases between the two ends. The CDR3 runs 13 residues. The CDR3 is CASSDTVGAKLFF. The CDR3 DNA follows: TGTGCCAGCAGTGACACGGTAGGGGCGAAGCTGTTTTTT.

V and J are TRBV28 and TRBJ2-5; TRBD1 matches 9 bases. The junction had 5 bases not matched to a gene; V was cut back by 4 bases and J by 5 bases. The CDR3 runs 14 residues. Looked up from germline, CDR1 is MDHEN and CDR2 is SYDVKM. CDR3 protein: CASSSGQGWETQYF. CDR3 nucleotide sequence: TGTGCCAGCAGTTCGGGACAGGGTTGGGAGACCCAGTACTTC.

CDR3 amino acids: CASSLKLEETQYF. DNA for the CDR3: TGTGCCAGCAGCTTAAAACTCGAAGAGACCCAGTACTTC. J is TRBJ2-5 and V is TRBV11-2; D gene unclear. V lost 2 bases and J lost 3, with 7 bases in between. This CDR3 has 13 residues. Germline assignment: CDR1 SGHAT and CDR2 FQNNGV.

This rearrangement joins TRBV6-5 to TRBJ2-5; either TRBD1 or TRBD2 may fit D (5 bases each). Germline CDR1 MNHEY, CDR2 SVGAGI. The CDR3 extends over 16 amino acids. The germline V and J ends were trimmed by 4 bases and 1 base, with 16 bases remaining between them. The CDR3 here is CASSSIRDVVQETQYF. CDR3 nucleotide sequence: TGTGCCAGCAGTTCTATCCGGGACGTAGTCCAAGAGACCCAGTACTTC.

The rearrangement uses TRBV5-1 and TRBJ2-3, with TRBD2 matching 7 bases. CDR3 size: 13 residues. J was trimmed by 0 bases and V by 5 bases; bases with no gene match: 0. CDR1 is SGHRS and CDR2 is YFSETQ in the germline V gene. The CDR3 DNA is TGCGCCAGCAGGCGGGGGAGCACAGATACGCAGTATTTT. Protein sequence: CASRRGSTDTQYF.

The chain couples TRBV5-1 to TRBJ2-3, with TRBD2 matching 12 bases. The germline gives CDR1 SGHRS, CDR2 YFSETQ. J was trimmed by 0 bases and V by 0 bases; bases with no gene match: 5. The length of the CDR3 is 18 residues. The CDR3 sequence: CASSLVGLAGLSTDTQYF. CDR3 coding DNA: TGCGCCAGCAGCTTGGTGGGACTAGCGGGCCTTAGCACAGATACGCAGTATTTT.

The chain employs TRBV4-2 and TRBJ1-2; the D gene is possibly TRBD1 (5 bases). The length of the CDR3 is 14 residues. The ends were cut back, 3 bases at V and 8 bases at J, with 16 bases in the middle. CDR1 is LGHNA, CDR2 YNFKEQ, per germline. For the CDR3, the DNA is TGTGCCAGCAGCCATTGGGGTGGGACGGAGGGCTACACCTTC. It codes for CASSHWGGTEGYTF.

This sequence joins TRBV4-1 and TRBJ1-5, with TRBD1 identical over 7 bases. With 3 bases clipped from V and 1 base from J, the junction kept 3 bases outside the gene matches. CDR1 and CDR2 from the germline V gene are MGHRA and YSYEKL. The CDR3 contains 15 residues. CDR3 sequence reads: CASSQGGQSNQPQHF. The CDR3 region has the DNA TGCGCCAGCAGCCAGGGGGGACAGAGCAATCAGCCCCAGCATTTT.

V and J are TRBV18 and TRBJ2-2, with D possibly being TRBD1 (5 bases). Trimming removed 6 bases from V and 9 bases from J, with 17 bases in between. Germline-derived CDR1 and CDR2 are KGHSH and LQKENI. The CDR3 length is 14 residues. The CDR3, as DNA: TGTGCCAGCTCGCCCGACAGCTCCCACCGGGAGCTGTTTTTT. This codes for CASSPDSSHRELFF.

This clone was seen only a few times. The chain joins TRBV10-3 to TRBJ1-1; D call uncertain. The CDR3 runs 12 residues. Germline V gives CDR1 ENHRY, CDR2 SYGVKD. The V end was cut by 2 bases, the J end by 4 bases, with 5 bases between. The CDR3 sequence is CAISEGVTEAFF. CDR3 sequence (DNA): TGTGCCATCAGTGAGGGAGTCACTGAAGCTTTCTTT.

The chain links TRBV18 to TRBJ2-7; 11 bases fit TRBD2. V lost 0 bases and J lost 3; bases outside the gene matches: 1. From germline, CDR1 is KGHSH and CDR2 LQKENI. This CDR3 has 15 amino acids. The CDR3 loop is CASSPPGLAGYEQYF. DNA of the CDR3: TGTGCCAGCTCACCACCCGGACTAGCGGGCTACGAGCAGTACTTC.

V is TRBV19 and J is TRBJ2-7; perhaps TRBD2 as D (7 bases). Germline V gives CDR1 LNHDA, CDR2 SQIVND (reference sequence). The length of the CDR3 is 15 residues. The germline V and J ends were trimmed by 6 bases and 5 bases, with 20 bases remaining between them. The CDR3: CASSLTAGASHEQYF. In DNA form, the CDR3 reads TGTGCCAGTAGCCTTACCGCGGGGGCCAGCCACGAGCAGTACTTC.

This clone came up a few times. This sequence joins TRBV7-9 and TRBJ2-7; 7 bases are a match to TRBD1. The germline V gene has CDR1 SEHNR and CDR2 FQNEAQ (reference sequence). The CDR3 runs to 15 residues. Germline trimming cut 4 bases from V and 2 bases from J; bases unmatched to any gene: 8. CDR3 residues: CASSSRDSPTYEQYF. In DNA, the CDR3 is TGTGCCAGCAGCTCGAGGGACAGCCCTACCTACGAGCAGTACTTC.

This clone appeared once. V gene TRBV19 combines with J gene TRBJ2-7; TRBD2 aligns across 7 bases. J lost 5 bases, V lost 1 base, and 2 bases had no gene match. The CDR3 has 13 amino acids. Germline CDR1 LNHDA, CDR2 SQIVND (reference sequence). The CDR3 nucleotides are TGTGCCAGTAGTATAGGACTAGCTGACGAGCAGTACTTC. It encodes CASSIGLADEQYF.

The chain employs TRBV5-5 and TRBJ1-2; 8 nucleotides match TRBD1. From germline, CDR1 is SGHKS and CDR2 YYEKEE (reference sequence). V was clipped by 4 bases and J by 2 bases; unmatched bases: 1. The CDR3 length is 13 residues. CDR3 amino acids: CASSRDRNYGYTF. DNA for the CDR3: TGTGCCAGCAGCCGGGACAGGAACTATGGCTACACCTTC.

The chain uses TRBV27 and TRBJ1-2; D is uncertain. Germline CDR1 MNHEY, CDR2 SMNVEV (reference sequence). The V and J ends lost 7 bases and 5 bases respectively, with 2 bases between them. This CDR3 is built from 9 residues. The CDR3 sequence is CASIYGYTF. CDR3 nucleotide sequence: TGTGCCAGCATATATGGCTACACCTTC.